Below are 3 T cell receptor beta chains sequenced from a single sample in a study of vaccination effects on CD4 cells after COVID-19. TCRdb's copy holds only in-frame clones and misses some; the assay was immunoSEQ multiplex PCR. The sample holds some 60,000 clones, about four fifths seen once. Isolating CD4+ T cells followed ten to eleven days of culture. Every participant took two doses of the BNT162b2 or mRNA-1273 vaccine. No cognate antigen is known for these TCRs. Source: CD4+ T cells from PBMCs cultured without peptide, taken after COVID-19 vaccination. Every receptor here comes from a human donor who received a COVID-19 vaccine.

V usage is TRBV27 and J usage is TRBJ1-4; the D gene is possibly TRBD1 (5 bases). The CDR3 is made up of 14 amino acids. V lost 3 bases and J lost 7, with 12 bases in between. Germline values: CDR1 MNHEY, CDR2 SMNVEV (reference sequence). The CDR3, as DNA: TGTGCCAGCAGTTTTCGGGGGGGTAGTGAAAAACTGTTTTTT. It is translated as CASSFRGGSEKLFF.

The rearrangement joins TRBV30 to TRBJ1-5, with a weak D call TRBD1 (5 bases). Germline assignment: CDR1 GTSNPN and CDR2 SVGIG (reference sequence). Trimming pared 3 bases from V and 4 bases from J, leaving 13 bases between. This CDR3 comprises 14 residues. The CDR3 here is CAWRGRALNQPQHF. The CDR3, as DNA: TGTGCCTGGAGGGGACGGGCTCTAAATCAGCCCCAGCATTTT. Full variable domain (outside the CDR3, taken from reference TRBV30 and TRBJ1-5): SQTIHQWPATLVQPVGSPLSLECTVEGTSNPNLYWYRQAAGRGLQLLFYSVGIGQISSEVPQNLSASRPQDRQFILSSKKLLLSDSGFYLCAWRGRALNQPQHFGDGTRLSIL.

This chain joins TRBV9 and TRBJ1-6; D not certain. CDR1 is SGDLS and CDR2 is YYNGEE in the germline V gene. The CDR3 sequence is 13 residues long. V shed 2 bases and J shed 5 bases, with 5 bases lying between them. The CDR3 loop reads CASSVTDNSPLHF. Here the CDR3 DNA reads TGTGCCAGCAGCGTCACCGATAATTCACCCCTCCACTTT.